This T cell receptor (beta chain) was recovered during a study of control samples from healthy donors and cancer patients. Sequenced by immunoSEQ multiplex PCR; TCRdb stores in-frame clones only, minus some. The table has around 48,000 clones, nearly 95% seen once; the top ten hold about 25%. Between the trimmed V and J ends, which lost 4 bases and 0 bases, there was a span of 17 bases. The V gene's germline CDR1 is SGDLS and CDR2 YYNGEE. The CDR3 is 16 residues long. The TCR originated in a woman between 45 and 65 years old with head and neck cancer. The sample taken for sequencing was PBMCs. The chain links TRBV9 to TRBJ2-7; weak D call: TRBD2 (7 bases). This CDR3 is CASSPGGGESSYEQYF. CDR3 in DNA: TGTGCCAGCAGCCCCGGAGGGGGGGAGAGCTCCTACGAGCAGTACTTC.